This TCR beta chain emerged from a study of Ad26.COV2.S vaccination and SARS-CoV-2 variants listed by TCRdb under 2021. Turning to the overall study: TCRbeta repertoire sequencing was used to assess the specificity and breadth of SARS-CoV-2-reactive T cell receptors after Ad26.COV2.S vaccination. The TCR-sequenced set comprised approximately 32 samples: some 20 Ad26.COV2.S vaccine recipients, 5 placebo recipients and 8 SARS-CoV-2 convalescent individuals. Paper-wide results and their limitations: According to the authors, total T cell responses may have been underestimated by the TCR breadth and depth analyses. Non-spike TCR breadth was comparable between vaccine and placebo recipients, consistent with the vaccine containing only spike. Substantial breadth of spike-specific CD8+ and CD4+ T cell responses was reported after vaccination. Higher spike-specific TCR breadth was observed in Ad26.COV2.S recipients than in placebo recipients (P = 0.0014).

A note on this clone: This clone's antigen is unknown. Base qualities are not at hand, and no much larger clone is one base apart.

In the paper's terms, the time point label means: individuals recovered from natural SARS-CoV-2 infection. TCRbeta CDR3 regions were sequenced with the immunoSEQ Assay. After extraction, genomic DNA underwent amplification by bias-controlled multiplex PCR, followed by high-throughput sequencing. Under the source paper's analysis protocol: To quantify the absolute abundance of each unique TCRbeta CDR3 region, sequences were collapsed and filtered. T cell fraction was estimated by normalization of TCRbeta template counts to usable DNA, with usable DNA being measured through amplification of reference genes present in all nucleated cells. Repertoire TCRs were annotated as SARS-CoV-2-specific by exact matching of V gene, CDR3 amino acid sequence and J gene to a known reactive TCR set. The reference SARS-CoV-2 TCR set was obtained from MIRA and was filtered for enrichment in COVID-19-positive ImmuneCODE repertoires, whereby public or cross-reactive TCRs were removed. Using the MIRA antigens, annotated TCRs were further analysed by specific ORF or by position within an ORF. Breadth was defined as the number of annotated unique rearrangements divided by the total number of unique productive rearrangements, and depth was defined as the summed frequency of the annotated unique rearrangements. TCR breadth was compared between groups using two-sided Wilcoxon rank-sum tests. Imported from immuneACCESS, the table was reduced by TCRdb to in-frame sequences with V and J called. These copies leave out some clones; in studies compared against another copy, an unresolved V gene accounts for under half, and the cause of the remainder is not known. The V and J calls and clone size come from that table; D and trimming were worked out from the DNA. The sample yields approximately 90,000 clones; approximately 81% were counted once. The top ten clones comprise 15% to 20% of the sample.

V ends up 2 bases short and J 8 bases short, with an unmatched junction base count of 5. The germline V gene gives CDR1 as SGHTA and CDR2 as FQGTGA. The CDR3, from cysteine to phenylalanine, totals 14 residues. The DNA shown is the 42-base CDR3, in frame from base 1. The sequence was collected from a human donor who had recovered from COVID-19. Sequenced material: peripheral blood, taken after recovery from COVID-19. The chain couples TRBV7-3 to TRBJ2-2, with 7 middle bases fitting TRBD2. The bases are TGTGCCAGCAGCTTATTGCGGGAGTCAGGGGAGCTGTTTTTT. This gives the protein CASSLLRESGELFF. The variable domain in full, with residues beyond the CDR3 obtained from the reference TRBV7-3 and TRBJ2-2 genes, is GAGVSQTPSNKVTEKGKYVELRCDPISGHTALYWYRQSLGQGPEFLIYFQGTGAADDSGLPNDRFFAVRPEGSVSTLKIQRTERGDSAVYLCASSLLRESGELFFGEGSRLTVL.